This TCR beta chain was recorded in a study of technical replicates of blood from several donors. Assay used: immunoSEQ multiplex PCR; TCRdb lists only in-frame clones, some missing. The sample yields around 67,000 clones, about 95% seen once. The CDR3 totals 16 residues. V was clipped by 4 bases and J by 1 base, with 17 bases between them. Looked up from germline, CDR1 is LNHDA and CDR2 is SQIVND (reference sequence). This TCR was sampled from a human donor in good health. Sequencing used T cells isolated from PBMCs. The rearrangement joins TRBV19 to TRBJ2-7; maybe TRBD1 (5 bases). The CDR3 nucleotides read TGTGCCAGTAGTACTACATTGGGGCCCCCTTCCTACGAGCAGTACTTC. Encoded protein: CASSTTLGPPSYEQYF.